Below, 26 T cell receptor beta chains from the same sample are listed, as sequenced in a study of blood T cell repertoires in COVID-19. Sequencing used immunoSEQ multiplex PCR; TCRdb keeps in-frame clones, though not all of them. The table lists 250,000 to 300,000 clones, approximately 91% of them singletons. The sample was peripheral blood. The receptors come from a woman aged 25 to 39 with COVID-19, enrolled during active disease.

About this clone: The sample has other DNA sequences that encode this CDR3 too. The chain links TRBV6-5 to TRBJ1-4; D uncertain. CDR1 is MNHEY and CDR2 is SVGAGI in the germline V gene. This CDR3 is built from 13 residues. V was cut by 2 bases and J by 4 bases, with 5 bases left in between. This chain's CDR3 is CASSYRGNEKLFF. DNA of the CDR3: TGTGCCAGCAGTTACCGGGGTAATGAAAAACTGTTTTTT.

This clone was seen a few times. The chain combines TRBV28 with TRBJ1-4; D call uncertain. Deletions cut 7 bases from V and 5 bases from J, with 20 bases between. The CDR3 runs 16 residues. CDR1 is MDHEN and CDR2 is SYDVKM in the germline V gene. As DNA, the CDR3 is TGTGCCAGCACCTACGACTACACTGGCGGAAATGAAAAACTGTTTTTT. This translates into CASTYDYTGGNEKLFF.

The chain links TRBV9 to TRBJ2-6, with 7 bases identical to TRBD1. There are 16 residues in the CDR3. The ends lost 3 bases at V and 4 bases at J; junction bases unmatched: 7. Germline V gene sequence: CDR1 SGDLS, CDR2 YYNGEE. The CDR3 spells CASSATGADGANVLTF. The CDR3 DNA follows: TGTGCCAGCAGCGCAACAGGGGCTGACGGGGCCAACGTCCTGACTTTC.

J is TRBJ1-4 and V is TRBV9, with TRBD1 identical over 9 bases. Germline V CDR1 and CDR2: SGDLS, YYNGEE. The junction had 6 bases not matched to a gene; V was cut back by 4 bases and J by 8 bases. CDR3 length: 14 amino acids. CDR3 bases: TGTGCCAGCAGCCCAGGGACAGGGAGCGAAAAACTGTTTTTT. It is translated as CASSPGTGSEKLFF. The whole variable domain, remainder taken from reference TRBV9 and TRBJ1-4, is DSGVTQTPKHLITATGQRVTLRCSPRSGDLSVYWYQQSLDQGLQFLIQYYNGEERAKGNILERFSAQQFPDLHSELNLSSLELGDSALYFCASSPGTGSEKLFFGSGTQLSVL.

The J gene is TRBJ1-4, the V gene TRBV10-2; D ambiguous. The V end lost 8 bases, the J end lost 2 bases, and 15 bases lay between the germline ends. The germline V gene encodes CDR1 WSHSY and CDR2 SAAADI. The CDR3 length is 15 residues. The CDR3: CASRSPLTTNEKLFF. As DNA, the CDR3 is TGCGCCAGCCGATCCCCCCTAACGACTAATGAAAAACTGTTTTTT.

The rearrangement links TRBV15 to TRBJ1-2; unclear D gene. V was shortened by 3 bases and J by 4 bases, with 15 bases between the two germline ends. The CDR3 spans 15 residues. In germline, CDR1 is LNHNV, CDR2 YYDKDF (reference sequence). As DNA, the CDR3 is TGTGCCACCAGCAGTTCAGCGGGGTGGCTCTATGGCTACACCTTC. Translating it yields CATSSSAGWLYGYTF.

This clone was counted only a few times. The chain uses TRBV10-3 and TRBJ1-5, with 8 bases lining up with TRBD1. The CDR3 loop spans 14 amino acids. V was pared by 5 bases and J by 5 bases, with 5 bases of the junction left unmatched. Looked up from germline, CDR1 is ENHRY and CDR2 is SYGVKD. The CDR3 protein is CAISSQGAYQPQHF. In DNA form, the CDR3 reads TGTGCCATCAGTAGCCAGGGGGCCTATCAGCCCCAGCATTTT.

The chain combines TRBV19 with TRBJ2-7, with D perhaps matching TRBD1 (6 bases). The V end lost 5 bases, the J end lost 6 bases, and 14 bases lay between the germline ends. CDR3 length: 13 amino acids. The germline CDR1 and CDR2 sequences are LNHDA and SQIVND (reference sequence). CDR3 nucleotides: TGTGCCAGTAGTTCAAACAGGGAAACCGAGCAGTACTTC. Its translation is CASSSNRETEQYF.

This rearrangement joins TRBV7-2 to TRBJ1-2; tentatively, D is TRBD1 (5 bases). Germline V gene lookup returns CDR1 SGHTA and CDR2 FQGNSA. Trimming left V 5 bases short and J 6 bases short, with 16 bases between. The CDR3 sequence is 14 residues long. CDR3 in amino acids: CASSLVGGVDGYTF. DNA for the CDR3: TGTGCCAGCAGCCTAGTGGGGGGAGTGGATGGCTACACCTTC.

The gene calls are TRBV9 and TRBJ2-1, with 7 nucleotides matching TRBD2. V shed 4 bases and J 5 bases; nucleotides not matched to a gene: 12. Germline-derived CDR1 and CDR2 are SGDLS and YYNGEE. The CDR3 has 16 residues. The CDR3 nucleotides are TGTGCCAGCAGCCATCCGTTGAGAGGGACTAACAATGAGCAGTTCTTC. Amino acids: CASSHPLRGTNNEQFF.

The chain combines TRBV10-3 with TRBJ2-2; D may be TRBD2 (6 bases). The CDR3 covers 18 residues. Trimming left V 5 bases short and J 0 bases short, with 19 bases between. In germline, CDR1 is ENHRY, CDR2 SYGVKD. CDR3 DNA: TGTGCCATCAGTTTGGACGGACTAAGAACCGCGAACACCGGGGAGCTGTTTTTT. It yields the protein CAISLDGLRTANTGELFF.

The V call is TRBV9, the J call TRBJ1-1; D may be TRBD1 (5 bases). Germline V gene sequence: CDR1 SGDLS, CDR2 YYNGEE. This CDR3 comprises 15 residues. V was pared by 4 bases and J by 3 bases, with 16 bases between. CDR3: CASSRSGRWDTEAFF. CDR3 coding DNA: TGTGCCAGCAGCCGATCAGGGAGGTGGGACACTGAAGCTTTCTTT.

CDR3 in DNA: TGCAGCATACTCGTTAGGACAGAACCTTACGAGCAGTACTTC. Translated: CSILVRTEPYEQYF. The chain recombines TRBV29-1 with TRBJ2-7, with D tentatively TRBD1 (6 bases). Trimming cost V 8 bases and J 4 bases, with 21 bases left between them. CDR1 is SQVTM and CDR2 is ANQGSEA in the germline V gene. The CDR3 sequence is 14 residues long.

The gene calls are TRBV5-6 and TRBJ2-1; D is perhaps TRBD1 (5 bases). The V and J ends lost 5 bases and 4 bases respectively, with 10 bases between them. This CDR3 comprises 13 residues. In germline, CDR1 is SGHDT, CDR2 YYEEEE. CDR3 sequence: CASRHTGYNEQFF. CDR3 bases: TGTGCCAGCAGGCATACAGGTTACAATGAGCAGTTCTTC.

The chain joins TRBV28 to TRBJ1-2, with 8 nucleotides matching TRBD1. Per germline, CDR1 MDHEN and CDR2 SYDVKM. With 2 bases clipped from V and 4 bases from J, the junction kept 12 bases outside the gene matches. The CDR3 length is 17 residues. Here the CDR3 reads CASSLTSRGQAAYGYTF. The DNA of the CDR3 is TGTGCCAGCAGTTTAACCTCTCGGGGACAGGCGGCCTATGGCTACACCTTC.

This clone was detected only once. This chain uses TRBV4-1 with TRBJ2-7; TRBD2 matches at 7 bases. From germline, CDR1 is MGHRA and CDR2 YSYEKL. The junction had 5 bases not matched to a gene; V was cut back by 0 bases and J by 0 bases. The CDR3 runs to 16 residues. The CDR3 spells CASSQETTSRSYEQYF. CDR3 DNA: TGCGCCAGCAGCCAAGAAACGACTAGCCGCTCCTACGAGCAGTACTTC.

The chain carries TRBV28 and TRBJ2-2; TRBD1 aligns across 10 bases. From germline, CDR1 is MDHEN and CDR2 SYDVKM. The CDR3 has 16 residues. V was pared by 0 bases and J by 4 bases, with 2 bases of the junction left unmatched. In nucleotides, the CDR3 is TGTGCCAGCAGTTTATGGGGACAGGGGTTCACCGGGGAGCTGTTTTTT. It yields the protein CASSLWGQGFTGELFF.

CDR3 in amino acids: CASSLGELTVFQETQYF. The CDR3 DNA follows: TGTGCCAGCAGCCTAGGAGAACTGACTGTATTCCAAGAGACCCAGTACTTC. The chain employs TRBV7-9 and TRBJ2-5; D not resolved. CDR1 SEHNR and CDR2 FQNEAQ come from the germline V gene (reference sequence). Trimming removed 5 bases from V and 1 base from J, with 20 bases in between. There are 17 residues in the CDR3.

This chain uses TRBV11-2 with TRBJ1-1, with D unresolved. The CDR3 sequence is 15 residues long. The ends were cut back, 5 bases at V and 5 bases at J, with 18 bases in the middle. Germline V gene data show CDR1 as SGHAT and CDR2 as FQNNGV. Written as DNA, the CDR3 is TGTGCCAGCAGCCCCTTTGGGAGGGAGTGGACTGAAGCTTTCTTT. This sequence encodes CASSPFGREWTEAFF.

The chain carries TRBV4-3 and TRBJ1-1; D ambiguous. The CDR3 consists of 16 residues. Germline V gene sequence: CDR1 LGHNA, CDR2 YSLEER. Trimming removed 0 bases at V and 1 base at J, with 12 bases between. CDR3 loop: CASSQDLGGKNTEAFF. CDR3 nucleotides: TGCGCCAGCAGCCAAGATCTGGGAGGGAAGAACACTGAAGCTTTCTTT.

This chain joins TRBV9 and TRBJ2-2, with D maybe TRBD1 (6 bases). With 1 base removed from V and 5 bases from J, the gap between germline ends came to 6 bases. CDR1 is SGDLS, CDR2 YYNGEE, per germline. The CDR3 is 13 residues long. In DNA, the CDR3 is TGTGCCAGCAGCGTAAGGGGGACCGGGGAGCTGTTTTTT. Translating gives CASSVRGTGELFF.

The rearrangement uses TRBV24-1 and TRBJ1-5; D is ambiguous. V was clipped by 6 bases and J by 2 bases, with 7 bases between them. Germline CDR1 is KGHDR and CDR2 is SFDVKD. This CDR3 is 13 amino acids long. CDR3 nucleotide sequence: TGTGCCACCAGTATAACAGGCAATCAGCCCCAGCATTTT. As protein: CATSITGNQPQHF.

This chain links TRBV9 with TRBJ1-2, with a tentative D call TRBD1 (5 bases). V lost 0 bases and J lost 7, with 13 bases in between. Germline V lookup: CDR1 SGDLS, CDR2 YYNGEE. The CDR3 extends over 14 amino acids. CDR3 loop: CASSVGGVSIGYTF. The DNA of the CDR3 is TGTGCCAGCAGCGTAGGGGGGGTATCTATTGGCTACACCTTC.

The chain links TRBV19 to TRBJ2-1; weak D call: TRBD2 (5 bases). Germline V gene sequence: CDR1 LNHDA, CDR2 SQIVND (reference sequence). The CDR3 totals 16 residues. The germline V and J ends were trimmed by 5 bases and 6 bases, with 20 bases remaining between them. The CDR3 DNA reads TGTGCCAGTAGTCCCAATCGTACGGAGGATATCAATGAGCAGTTCTTC. Translating gives CASSPNRTEDINEQFF.

The chain combines TRBV6-2 or TRBV6-3 with TRBJ2-3; D not resolved. Germline lookup yields CDR1 MNHEY and CDR2 SVGEGT. This CDR3 is built from 13 residues. V lost 2 bases and J lost 2, with 5 bases in between. CDR3 sequence (DNA): TGTGCCAGCAGTTACGGCTTCACAGATACGCAGTATTTT. Amino acid sequence: CASSYGFTDTQYF.

The gene calls are TRBV11-2 and TRBJ2-7; TRBD1 agrees at 8 bases. This CDR3 is built from 13 residues. J gave up 9 bases and V 4 bases, and 8 bases lay outside the gene matches. From germline, CDR1 is SGHAT and CDR2 FQNNGV. The DNA for the CDR3 is TGTGCCAGCAGCTCCCCTCCCGGGACAGGGCAGTACTTC. Protein sequence: CASSSPPGTGQYF.